Given below is one T cell receptor beta chain in context. Its matching antigen is unknown. This sample is drawn from a study of cytomegalovirus exposure and HLA in healthy donors. Overall study context: Unique TCR beta sequences numbering about 100 million came from 190 million or so T cells in an earlier analysis. Clustering assigned 70% to 85% of the approximately 400 genotyped donors to the Caucasian-associated ancestry cluster. The study's findings and limits: The later analysis indicated that the majority of CMV-associated TCR beta chains appeared HLA-restricted. TCR association rates varied by HLA locus in a later analysis, with DRB1 highest and HLA-C lowest.

The PCR used 60 Vbeta and 13 Jbeta primers. Repertoires were generated with immunoSEQ multiplex PCR, while TCRdb's copy carries only in-frame clones and drops some. The sample has roughly 100,000 clones; 76% are singletons. The CDR3 consists of 16 residues. Germline lookup yields CDR1 MGHDK and CDR2 SYGVNS. V was clipped by 6 bases and J by 4 bases; unmatched bases: 6. V usage is TRBV25-1 and J usage is TRBJ1-4; 12 bases line up with TRBD1. Specimen: PBMCs. The clonotype originates from a woman aged 18-29 years in good health and CMV-seropositive. CDR3 sequence reads: CASRTRDRGHNEKLFF. CDR3 nucleotide sequence: TGTGCCAGCAGGACCCGGGACAGGGGGCATAATGAAAAACTGTTTTTT.